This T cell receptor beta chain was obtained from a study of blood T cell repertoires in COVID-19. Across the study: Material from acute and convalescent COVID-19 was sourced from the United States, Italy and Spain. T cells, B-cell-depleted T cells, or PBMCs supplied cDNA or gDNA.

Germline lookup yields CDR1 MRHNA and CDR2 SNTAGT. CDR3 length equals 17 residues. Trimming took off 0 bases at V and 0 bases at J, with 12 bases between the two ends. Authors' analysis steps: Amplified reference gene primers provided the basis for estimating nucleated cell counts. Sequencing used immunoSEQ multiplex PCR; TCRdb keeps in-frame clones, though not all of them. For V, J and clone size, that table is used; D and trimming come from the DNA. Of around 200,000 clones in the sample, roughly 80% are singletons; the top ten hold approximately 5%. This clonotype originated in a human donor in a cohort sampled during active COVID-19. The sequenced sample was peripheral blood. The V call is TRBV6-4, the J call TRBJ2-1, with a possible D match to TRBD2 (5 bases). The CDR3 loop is CASSDSRAALSYNEQFF. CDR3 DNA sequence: TGTGCCAGCAGTGACTCGAGGGCAGCTCTCTCCTACAATGAGCAGTTCTTC.